A selection of T cell receptor beta chains follows, all from one sample in a study of cytomegalovirus exposure and HLA in healthy donors. Profiling relied on immunoSEQ multiplex PCR, and the TCRdb table lists in-frame clones only, not all of them. The profile shows about 130,000 clones, nearly 90% of them singletons. The sequencing input was PBMCs. The source is a woman aged 18 to 35 in good health and CMV-seronegative. Both conserved end residues are trimmed from each CDR3.

J: TRBJ1-4
V: TRBV10-3
CDR3: ATRVGTGGGSTNEKLF

J: TRBJ1-5
V: TRBV19
CDR3: ASTRQPQH

J: TRBJ1-5
V: TRBV6-5
CDR3: ARMDRGLNQPQH

J: TRBJ2-7
V: TRBV5-6
CDR3: ASSLGGGPSGEQY

J: TRBJ1-4
V: TRBV6-5
CDR3: ASSYRTGGNEKLF

J: TRBJ1-4
V: TRBV6-1
CDR3: ASSEVRGSGDEKLF

J: TRBJ1-1
V: TRBV11-2
CDR3: ASSRVSGRMNTEAF

J: TRBJ2-5
V: TRBV7-3
CDR3: ASSPRGDPKTQY

J: TRBJ1-1
V: TRBV6-5
CDR3: ASSYVVGREAF

J: TRBJ2-5
V: TRBV18
CDR3: ASSPGRRGRVDVQY

J: TRBJ1-4
V: TRBV7-9
CDR3: ASSRSGGVSEKLF

J: TRBJ2-3
V: TRBV29-1
CDR3: SVDKGETDTQY

J: TRBJ1-2
V: TRBV5-1
CDR3: ASSSGTVDYGYT